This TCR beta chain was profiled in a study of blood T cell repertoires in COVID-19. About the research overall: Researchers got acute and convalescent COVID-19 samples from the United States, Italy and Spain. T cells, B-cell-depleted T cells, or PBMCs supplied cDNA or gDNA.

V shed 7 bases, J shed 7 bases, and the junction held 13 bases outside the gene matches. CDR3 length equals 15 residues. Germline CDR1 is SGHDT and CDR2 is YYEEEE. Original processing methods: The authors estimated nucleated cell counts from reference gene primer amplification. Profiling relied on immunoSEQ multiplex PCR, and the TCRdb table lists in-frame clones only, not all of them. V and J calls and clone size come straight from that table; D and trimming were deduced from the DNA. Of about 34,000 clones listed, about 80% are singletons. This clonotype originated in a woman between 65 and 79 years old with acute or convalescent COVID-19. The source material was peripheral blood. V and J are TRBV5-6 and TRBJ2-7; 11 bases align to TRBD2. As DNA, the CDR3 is TGTGCCAGCCAAAGGCGGGGGACTAGCGGTCGGGAGCAGTACTTC. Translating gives CASQRRGTSGREQYF. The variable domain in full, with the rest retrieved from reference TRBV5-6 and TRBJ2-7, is DAGVTQSPTHLIKTRGQQVTLRCSPKSGHDTVSWYQQALGQGPQFIFQYYEEEERQRGNFPDRFSGHQFPNYSSELNVNALLLGDSALYLCASQRRGTSGREQYFGPGTRLTVT.